The 24 T cell receptor beta chains below all came from one sample that was sequenced in a study of blood T cells in healthy people across ages. Sample-barcoded 5' priming and a J-beta primer mix drove a second PCR of 7 to 11 cycles. TCRdb re-analysed the 5' RACE reads in MiXCR, keeping a single row per CDR3 protein. The sample lists 550,000 to 800,000 distinct CDR3 sequences, under 25% occurring once. Sequences were obtained from blood. Receptors originate from a man aged 70 or older in good health.

The rearrangement joins TRBV28 to TRBJ1-2; the D is unclear. Germline V gives CDR1 MDHEN, CDR2 SYDVKM. The CDR3 runs to 15 residues. Trimming pared 2 bases from V and 0 bases from J, leaving 10 bases between. In nucleotides, the CDR3 is TGTGCCAGCAGTTTAACGGGGATAGCTAACTATGGCTACACCTTC. This encodes CASSLTGIANYGYTF.

This clonotype was seen a few times. The chain couples TRBV3-1 to TRBJ1-1; D is possibly TRBD1 (5 bases). The CDR3 runs to 15 residues. Germline V gene sequence: CDR1 LGHDT, CDR2 YNNKEL (reference sequence). V was clipped by 4 bases and J by 7 bases, with 19 bases between them. The CDR3 nucleotides are TGTGCCAGCAGCCCCTTCCCGGGGCGGCTGGATGAAGCTTTCTTT. This codes for CASSPFPGRLDEAFF.

The V and J genes are TRBV30 and TRBJ1-4; tentative D call: TRBD1 (5 bases). Germline V gene lookup returns CDR1 GTSNPN and CDR2 SVGIG (reference sequence). The CDR3 is 15 amino acids. Deletions cut 0 bases from V and 7 bases from J, with 15 bases between. CDR3 bases: TGTGCCTGGAGTGTACTAGGGGATTACCGTGAAAAACTGTTTTTT. Amino acids: CAWSVLGDYREKLFF.

This clonotype has just a few counts. The chain uses TRBV7-8 and TRBJ1-3; D perhaps matches TRBD1 (5 bases). CDR1 is SGHVS and CDR2 is FQNEAQ in the germline V gene. The CDR3 contains 16 residues. Trimming pared 0 bases from V and 2 bases from J, leaving 11 bases between. CDR3 region: CASSLAGPAAGNTIYF. The DNA for the CDR3 is TGTGCCAGCAGCTTAGCGGGGCCAGCAGCTGGAAACACCATATATTTT. Full variable domain (outside the CDR3, taken from reference TRBV7-8 and TRBJ1-3): GAGVSQSPRYKVAKRGQDVALRCDPISGHVSLFWYQQALGQGPEFLTYFQNEAQLDKSGLPSDRFFAERPEGSVSTLKIQRTQQEDSAVYLCASSLAGPAAGNTIYFGEGSWLTVV.

The chain uses TRBV7-2 and TRBJ2-2; 8 bases are a match to TRBD2. CDR1 is SGHTA, CDR2 FQGNSA, per germline. There are 15 residues in the CDR3. The ends lost 8 bases at V and 5 bases at J; junction bases unmatched: 10. The CDR3 DNA sequence: TGTGCCAGCGCACTTTCCGGGACTAGGACCGGGGAGCTGTTTTTT. Protein product: CASALSGTRTGELFF.

This clonotype has more than one count but fewer than ten. This chain links TRBV18 with TRBJ2-3; maybe TRBD2 (5 bases). CDR3 length: 15 amino acids. Germline-derived CDR1 and CDR2 are KGHSH and LQKENI. V was trimmed by 5 bases and J by 0 bases, leaving 12 bases between them. CDR3 sequence reads: CASSERSGSTDTQYF. The DNA for the CDR3 is TGTGCCAGCTCAGAGAGAAGCGGAAGCACAGATACGCAGTATTTT.

This clonotype was counted at least ten times. The chain combines TRBV6-2 or TRBV6-3 with TRBJ2-5; 9 positions agree with TRBD1. The CDR3 has 15 amino acids. Germline-derived CDR1 and CDR2 are MNHEY and SVGEGT. The junction had 9 bases not matched to a gene; V was cut back by 6 bases and J by 4 bases. This CDR3 is CASRSTGTGRETQYF. The CDR3 nucleotides read TGTGCCAGCAGGAGCACCGGGACAGGGCGAGAGACCCAGTACTTC.

The chain couples TRBV6-5 to TRBJ2-5; the D gene is possibly TRBD2 (5 bases). CDR3 length equals 14 residues. Germline-derived CDR1 and CDR2 are MNHEY and SVGAGI. The ends were cut back, 3 bases at V and 2 bases at J, with 10 bases in the middle. CDR3 bases: TGTGCCAGCAGTTATGGCGGGCCACAAGAGACCCAGTACTTC. Amino acids: CASSYGGPQETQYF.

This clonotype was seen a handful of times. This chain uses TRBV7-2 with TRBJ2-5; TRBD1 might be the D (6 bases). Germline loops: CDR1 SGHTA, CDR2 FQGNSA. The CDR3 covers 16 residues. V shed 1 base and J shed 2 bases, with 14 bases lying between them. In DNA form, the CDR3 reads TGTGCCAGCAGCTTAGTGGCCCGGACAGCTCAAGAGACCCAGTACTTC. As protein: CASSLVARTAQETQYF.

This clonotype showed up just a few times. The chain combines TRBV6-6 with TRBJ2-7; 9 nucleotides align to TRBD2. The germline V gene encodes CDR1 MNHNY and CDR2 SVGAGI (reference sequence). V shed 6 bases, J shed 3 bases, and the junction held 6 bases outside the gene matches. This CDR3 is built from 14 residues. The DNA of the CDR3 is TGTGCCAGCAGGAAAGATAGCGGGGGCTACGAGCAGTACTTC. Amino acid sequence: CASRKDSGGYEQYF.

This clonotype was observed a few times. The gene calls are TRBV7-9 and TRBJ2-7, with 8 bases fitting TRBD2. CDR1 is SEHNR and CDR2 is FQNEAQ in the germline V gene (reference sequence). This CDR3 contains 17 residues. With 5 bases clipped from V and 0 bases from J, the junction kept 12 bases outside the gene matches. The CDR3 DNA sequence: TGTGCCAGCAGCGGTACTAGCGGCAGAAAAAGCTCCTACGAGCAGTACTTC. Its protein product is CASSGTSGRKSSYEQYF.

This clonotype turned up a few times. The V call is TRBV18, the J call TRBJ2-3; D is perhaps TRBD2 (6 bases). The CDR3 consists of 16 residues. V dropped 1 base and J dropped 4 bases, with 15 bases sitting between them. CDR1 is KGHSH and CDR2 is LQKENI in the germline V gene. The CDR3 region is CASSPREGRRADTQYF. The CDR3 DNA sequence: TGTGCCAGCTCACCACGCGAGGGGAGGAGAGCAGATACGCAGTATTTT. The full variable domain, rest sourced from reference TRBV18 and TRBJ2-3, is NAGVMQNPRHLVRRRGQEARLRCSPMKGHSHVYWYRQLPEEGLKFMVYLQKENIIDESGMPKERFSAEFPKEGPSILRIQQVVRGDSAAYFCASSPREGRRADTQYFGPGTRLTVL.

This sequence joins TRBV6-2 or TRBV6-3 and TRBJ2-1; weak D call: TRBD2 (6 bases). Germline values: CDR1 MNHEY, CDR2 SVGEGT. The CDR3 length is 15 residues. V lost 2 bases to trimming and J lost 4 bases, with 12 bases between them. The CDR3 DNA reads TGTGCCAGCAGTTACAGGGACTCCTATTACAATGAGCAGTTCTTC. Amino acid sequence: CASSYRDSYYNEQFF.

This clonotype has ten or more counts. Sequence at one end of the junction differs from germline and may be a read error. This chain joins TRBV7-7 and TRBJ1-5; D is unclear. This CDR3 has 13 residues. Germline loops: CDR1 SSHAT, CDR2 FNYEAQ (reference sequence). The CDR3 reads CASSPDLNQPQHF. DNA of the CDR3: TGTGCTAGCAGTCCGGACCTCAATCAGCCCCAGCATTTT.

The genes are TRBV20-1 and TRBJ2-5; tentatively, D is TRBD2 (5 bases). Per germline, CDR1 DFQATT and CDR2 SNEGSKA (reference sequence). V was pared by 3 bases and J by 4 bases, with 12 bases between. The CDR3 is made up of 13 amino acids. CDR3 sequence reads: CSASTGYRETQYF. CDR3 nucleotide sequence: TGCAGTGCTAGTACGGGATACAGAGAGACCCAGTACTTC.

In its sample, this clonotype was seen a few times. V is TRBV9 and J is TRBJ1-4, with 11 positions matching TRBD1. V lost 4 bases, J lost 7 bases, and 9 bases stayed unmatched. In germline, CDR1 is SGDLS, CDR2 YYNGEE. This CDR3 is 16 amino acids long. Here the CDR3 reads CASSSLGTGGFEKLFF. The CDR3 nucleotides read TGTGCCAGCAGCTCCTTAGGGACAGGGGGATTTGAAAAACTGTTTTTT.

The table lists this clonotype with a few counts. The CDR3 sequence: CASSLAIAGGAETQYF. The CDR3 region has the DNA TGCGCCAGCAGCTTGGCGATAGCGGGAGGGGCAGAGACCCAGTACTTC. The V call is TRBV5-1, the J call TRBJ2-5; 11 bases fit TRBD2. The ends lost 0 bases at V and 4 bases at J; junction bases unmatched: 5. Germline V gene lookup returns CDR1 SGHRS and CDR2 YFSETQ. This CDR3 is built from 16 residues.

This chain connects TRBV27 to TRBJ1-1; tentative D call: TRBD1 (5 bases). CDR1 is MNHEY, CDR2 SMNVEV, per germline (reference sequence). CDR3 length equals 17 residues. The V gene lost 2 bases and the J gene lost 6 bases, with 22 bases spanning the gap. In DNA, the CDR3 is TGTGCCAGCAGTTTAGCCCCCGGGGCAGGGTATTCCGCTGAAGCTTTCTTT. Translated, it gives CASSLAPGAGYSAEAFF.

This clonotype was observed a few times. The chain links TRBV20-1 to TRBJ2-2; TRBD2 matches 8 bases. The CDR3 length is 14 residues. The ends lost 5 bases at V and 7 bases at J; junction bases unmatched: 9. The V gene's germline CDR1 is DFQATT and CDR2 SNEGSKA (reference sequence). This chain's CDR3 is CSAPGIAGHGELFF. The DNA of the CDR3 is TGCAGTGCTCCCGGAATAGCGGGACACGGGGAGCTGTTTTTT.

The chain has TRBV7-2 and TRBJ2-1, with D uncertain. This CDR3 is 13 amino acids long. The V end lost 3 bases, the J end lost 9 bases, and 12 bases lay between the germline ends. CDR1 and CDR2 (germline): SGHTA, FQGNSA. This chain's CDR3 is CASSLQVHGEQFF. The CDR3 DNA reads as TGTGCCAGCAGCTTGCAGGTTCACGGTGAGCAGTTCTTC.

The chain employs TRBV18 and TRBJ2-5; the D is unclear. In germline, CDR1 is KGHSH, CDR2 LQKENI. V gave up 3 bases and J gave up 2 bases, with 7 bases separating them. This CDR3 region has 13 residues. CDR3 coding DNA: TGTGCCAGCTCACCGGGAAAACAAGAGACCCAGTACTTC. This gives the protein CASSPGKQETQYF. The full variable domain, with the rest looked up from reference TRBV18 and TRBJ2-5, is NAGVMQNPRHLVRRRGQEARLRCSPMKGHSHVYWYRQLPEEGLKFMVYLQKENIIDESGMPKERFSAEFPKEGPSILRIQQVVRGDSAAYFCASSPGKQETQYFGPGTRLLVL.

This clonotype was found a few times. V and J are TRBV5-1 and TRBJ2-3; 10 nucleotides agree with TRBD2. This CDR3 contains 19 residues. Germline CDR1 and CDR2: SGHRS and YFSETQ. Trimming cost V 1 base and J 4 bases; bases outside gene matches: 15. The CDR3 loop reads CASSLPKREGRLEADTQYF. The CDR3 DNA is TGCGCCAGCAGCTTGCCAAAGCGGGAGGGCCGACTTGAGGCAGATACGCAGTATTTT.

The chain joins TRBV7-2 to TRBJ1-4, with a weak D call TRBD1 (5 bases). CDR3 size: 15 residues. In germline, CDR1 is SGHTA, CDR2 FQGNSA. Trimming cost V 1 base and J 4 bases, with 10 bases left between them. In DNA form, the CDR3 reads TGTGCCAGCAGCTTAGGGGCAGGGATTAATGAAAAACTGTTTTTT. It specifies CASSLGAGINEKLFF.

This clonotype occurred a few times. A much larger clone sits a single nucleotide away, making a read error possible. The chain recombines TRBV6-5 with TRBJ2-7; 9 nucleotides line up with TRBD1. The CDR3 consists of 15 residues. Germline CDR1 and CDR2: MNHEY and SVGAGI. With V trimmed by 6 bases and J by 6 bases, 12 bases remained unmatched. The CDR3 DNA reads TGTGCCAGCAGGACTACGGGACAGGGTGGATGCGAGCAGTACTTC. This translates into CASRTTGQGGCEQYF.